Given below is one T cell receptor beta chain in context. The antigen remains undetermined. Germline lookup yields CDR1 MDHEN and CDR2 SYDVKM. CDR3 length: 16 amino acids. With V trimmed by 1 base and J by 2 bases, 4 bases remained unmatched. The data were obtained in a study of cytomegalovirus exposure and HLA in healthy donors. Study-wide findings and caveats: Cytomegalovirus-associated status was assigned to about 180 TCR beta chains. Only CMV serostatus was available as immune exposure information.

The PCR used 60 Vbeta and 13 Jbeta primers. Assay used: immunoSEQ multiplex PCR; TCRdb lists only in-frame clones, some missing. Here the sample spans fewer than 200,000 clones, roughly an eighth being singletons. The specimen was PBMCs. The V call is TRBV28, the J call TRBJ2-2, with 7 bases that match TRBD1. The TCR sequence derives from a man in his fifties in good health and CMV-seropositive. The CDR3, as DNA: TGTGCCAGCAGTTTATTCGCAGGGGGAAACACCGGGGAGCTGTTTTTT. Translated, it gives CASSLFAGGNTGELFF.